The 23 T cell receptor beta chains listed next were all sequenced from one sample in a study of cytomegalovirus exposure and HLA in healthy donors. Clones were read by immunoSEQ multiplex PCR, and TCRdb kept only the in-frame ones, dropping some. The sample includes 100,000 to 150,000 clones, roughly 95% of them seen just once. Sample: PBMCs. The receptor source for this set is a man between 18 and 35 years old in good health and CMV-seronegative.

V and J are TRBV28 and TRBJ2-5, with D possibly being TRBD1 (6 bases). The CDR3 consists of 12 residues. V lost 6 bases to trimming and J lost 2 bases, with 7 bases between them. Germline CDR1 reads MDHEN; CDR2 reads SYDVKM. This CDR3 reads CASRGQQETQYF. Here the CDR3 DNA reads TGTGCCAGCAGAGGACAGCAAGAGACCCAGTACTTC.

The gene calls are TRBV7-2 and TRBJ2-7; 7 bases are shared with TRBD1. V lost 5 bases and J lost 0; bases outside the gene matches: 7. The CDR3 contains 15 residues. Germline-derived CDR1 and CDR2 are SGHTA and FQGNSA. The CDR3 region has the DNA TGTGCCAGCAGCCTTACAGGGGTGAGCTCCTACGAGCAGTACTTC. This encodes CASSLTGVSSYEQYF.

The CDR3: CASSYRGETQYF. The CDR3 DNA sequence: TGTGCCAGCAGTTACAGGGGAGAGACCCAGTACTTC. The chain links TRBV6-5 to TRBJ2-5; D may be TRBD1 (5 bases). This CDR3 is built from 12 residues. The ends were cut back, 2 bases at V and 4 bases at J, with 5 bases in the middle. Germline V lookup: CDR1 MNHEY, CDR2 SVGAGI.

V is TRBV10-3 and J is TRBJ1-5; no clear D. The CDR3 contains 13 residues. Germline V gene sequence: CDR1 ENHRY, CDR2 SYGVKD. V lost 6 bases, J lost 0 bases, and 6 bases lay in between. CDR3 DNA sequence: TGTGCCATCAGGAGCGGTAGCAATCAGCCCCAGCATTTT. This codes for CAIRSGSNQPQHF.

This clone appeared a single time. The chain joins TRBV7-9 to TRBJ2-1, with 9 bases matching TRBD2. Germline values: CDR1 SEHNR, CDR2 FQNEAQ (reference sequence). J was trimmed by 4 bases and V by 6 bases; bases with no gene match: 10. The CDR3 is 16 residues long. DNA for the CDR3: TGTGCCAGCAGGAGGCAAGGGAGCGGGAGGTACAATGAGCAGTTCTTC. It yields the protein CASRRQGSGRYNEQFF.

This clone has just one count. The rearrangement links TRBV2 to TRBJ2-7; 7 bases align to TRBD2. The germline V gene has CDR1 SNHLY and CDR2 FYNNEI. Trimming cost V 7 bases and J 0 bases; bases outside gene matches: 9. This CDR3 is 15 amino acids long. The CDR3 spells CASMEFGGSSYEQYF. CDR3 sequence (DNA): TGTGCCAGCATGGAATTCGGCGGGAGCTCCTACGAGCAGTACTTC.

J is TRBJ2-7 and V is TRBV6-5; 7 bases match TRBD1. Germline V gene lookup returns CDR1 MNHEY and CDR2 SVGAGI. This CDR3 has 13 residues. Trimming cost V 6 bases and J 6 bases; bases outside gene matches: 8. CDR3 residues: CASSLTGIGEQYF. In DNA, the CDR3 is TGTGCCAGCAGCCTGACAGGGATCGGCGAGCAGTACTTC.

V gene TRBV6-1 combines with J gene TRBJ2-1; possible D gene TRBD1, 6 bases. Germline CDR1 is MNHNS and CDR2 is SASEGT. Trimming removed 4 bases from V and 10 bases from J, with 20 bases in between. This CDR3 comprises 15 residues. The CDR3 DNA follows: TGTGCCAGCAGTGCAGTAGTAGGGGGTATTGGGGAGCAGTTCTTC. It yields the protein CASSAVVGGIGEQFF.

The rearrangement uses TRBV5-4 and TRBJ2-1; 10 bases match TRBD1. Germline CDR1 SGHNT, CDR2 YYREEE (reference sequence). V lost 4 bases and J lost 7; bases outside the gene matches: 8. This CDR3 contains 15 residues. This CDR3 is CASSQTGGLENEQFF. CDR3 nucleotide sequence: TGTGCCAGCAGCCAGACAGGGGGCTTAGAAAATGAGCAGTTCTTC.

The V and J genes are TRBV10-1 and TRBJ2-1, with a weak D call TRBD2 (6 bases). CDR3 length equals 13 residues. Germline V gene data show CDR1 as WNHNN and CDR2 as SYGVQD (reference sequence). Trimming pared 10 bases from V and 5 bases from J, leaving 15 bases between. Written as DNA, the CDR3 is TGCGCCATCAACCCGGCTAGCGACAATGAGCAGTTCTTC. As protein: CAINPASDNEQFF.

The chain couples TRBV4-3 to TRBJ2-7; possibly TRBD2 for D (5 bases). The CDR3 runs to 15 residues. Trimming removed 3 bases from V and 3 bases from J, with 15 bases in between. CDR1 is LGHNA, CDR2 YSLEER, per germline. The DNA of the CDR3 is TGCGCCAGCAGCCACATATACGGAGGTCACTACGAGCAGTACTTC. Residues: CASSHIYGGHYEQYF.

The rearrangement links TRBV28 to TRBJ1-4, with 7 bases that match TRBD1. Germline values: CDR1 MDHEN, CDR2 SYDVKM. The CDR3 loop spans 14 amino acids. Losses at the gene ends were 2 bases for V and 7 bases for J; bases not matched to a gene: 4. Written as DNA, the CDR3 is TGTGCCAGCAGTTTAAATTCAGGGGGTGAAAAACTGTTTTTT. Protein: CASSLNSGGEKLFF.

The J gene is TRBJ2-7, the V gene TRBV27, with D possibly TRBD2 on 5 matching bases. CDR3 length: 12 amino acids. V was cut by 3 bases and J by 5 bases, with 8 bases left in between. The V gene's germline CDR1 is MNHEY and CDR2 SMNVEV (reference sequence). CDR3 amino acids: CASSFSGNEQYF. The CDR3 nucleotides read TGTGCCAGCAGTTTCTCCGGGAACGAGCAGTACTTC.

The V and J genes are TRBV5-4 and TRBJ1-4; 7 bases agree with TRBD1. The germline gives CDR1 SGHNT, CDR2 YYREEE (reference sequence). The CDR3 extends over 14 amino acids. The trim removed 5 bases at V and 8 bases at J, leaving 9 bases unmatched. The CDR3, as DNA: TGTGCCAGCAGACCAGACAGGGATGGAGAAAAACTGTTTTTT. Translated, it gives CASRPDRDGEKLFF.

The V gene is TRBV28, the J gene TRBJ1-1; D remains unclear. Germline V gene lookup returns CDR1 MDHEN and CDR2 SYDVKM. Trimming pared 2 bases from V and 1 base from J, leaving 11 bases between. The CDR3 has 15 residues. Here the CDR3 reads CASSLPGPPNTEAFF. In DNA, the CDR3 is TGTGCCAGCAGTTTACCCGGTCCACCGAACACTGAAGCTTTCTTT.

The rearrangement links TRBV28 to TRBJ1-1; 11 nucleotides match TRBD1. The CDR3 loop spans 14 amino acids. Germline assignment: CDR1 MDHEN and CDR2 SYDVKM. Losses at the gene ends were 6 bases for V and 6 bases for J; bases not matched to a gene: 6. CDR3 sequence: CASRSDRGLSEAFF. Here the CDR3 DNA reads TGTGCCAGCAGATCGGACAGGGGGCTGTCTGAAGCTTTCTTT.

This clone was counted a single time. This rearrangement joins TRBV9 to TRBJ1-5; perhaps TRBD1 as D (5 bases). CDR3 length equals 14 residues. Trimming cost V 0 bases and J 4 bases, with 8 bases left between them. The germline V gene encodes CDR1 SGDLS and CDR2 YYNGEE. CDR3 coding DNA: TGTGCCAGCAGCGTAGGGACAAGTAATCAGCCCCAGCATTTT. Its protein is CASSVGTSNQPQHF.

The CDR3 DNA reads as TGTGCCAGCAGCGTAGGGGGAGGGGGTAGCGAGACCCAGTACTTC. Its translation is CASSVGGGGSETQYF. The chain has TRBV9 and TRBJ2-5; D is perhaps TRBD2 (7 bases). In germline, CDR1 is SGDLS, CDR2 YYNGEE. The CDR3 loop spans 15 amino acids. V was pared by 0 bases and J by 5 bases, with 14 bases between.

V usage is TRBV7-9 and J usage is TRBJ2-1; unclear D gene. The length of the CDR3 is 14 residues. The V gene lost 2 bases and the J gene lost 9 bases, with 14 bases spanning the gap. Germline V gives CDR1 SEHNR, CDR2 FQNEAQ (reference sequence). CDR3 loop: CASSLPRRLREQFF. The CDR3 nucleotides read TGTGCCAGCAGCTTACCCAGAAGACTCCGTGAGCAGTTCTTC.

The V and J genes are TRBV7-2 and TRBJ2-5; tentative D call: TRBD1 (5 bases). Germline loops: CDR1 SGHTA, CDR2 FQGNSA. This CDR3 contains 14 residues. The V end was cut by 5 bases, the J end by 4 bases, with 14 bases between. The CDR3 nucleotides read TGTGCCAGCAGCCCCCGGGCTGGGGCAGAGACCCAGTACTTC. Its protein is CASSPRAGAETQYF.

This clone was recorded only once. V gene TRBV2 combines with J gene TRBJ2-5, with 12 bases matching TRBD1. J was trimmed by 5 bases and V by 7 bases; bases with no gene match: 8. The germline CDR1 and CDR2 sequences are SNHLY and FYNNEI. This CDR3 comprises 15 residues. CDR3 sequence reads: CASKTGTGGTETQYF. DNA of the CDR3: TGTGCCAGCAAAACCGGGACAGGGGGCACGGAGACCCAGTACTTC.

This clone is a singleton in its sample. This chain connects TRBV27 to TRBJ2-1; no firm D call. Looked up from germline, CDR1 is MNHEY and CDR2 is SMNVEV (reference sequence). The CDR3 totals 14 residues. Between the trimmed V and J ends, which lost 0 bases and 4 bases, there was a span of 7 bases. The CDR3 DNA reads as TGTGCCAGCAGTTTATCCGACAAGTACAATGAGCAGTTCTTC. Encoded protein: CASSLSDKYNEQFF.

J is TRBJ1-3 and V is TRBV4-3; 7 nucleotides agree with TRBD1. Germline trimming cut 0 bases from V and 2 bases from J; bases unmatched to any gene: 1. Germline values: CDR1 LGHNA, CDR2 YSLEER. There are 15 residues in the CDR3. The CDR3 loop reads CASSQDQGAGNTIYF. The CDR3 DNA reads TGCGCCAGCAGCCAAGATCAGGGGGCTGGAAACACCATATATTTT.